This T cell receptor beta chain was retrieved from a study of blood T cell repertoires in COVID-19. Turning to the study itself: Collection of acute and convalescent COVID-19 samples took place in the United States, Italy and Spain. In each case, the material was cDNA or gDNA derived from T cells, B-cell-depleted T cells, or PBMCs.

With 5 bases clipped from V and 2 bases from J, the junction kept 4 bases outside the gene matches. Germline CDR1 LGHDT, CDR2 YNNKEL (reference sequence). This CDR3 comprises 15 residues. Authors' data handling: How many nucleated cells were present was estimated from reference gene primer amplification. Repertoires were generated with immunoSEQ multiplex PCR, while TCRdb's copy carries only in-frame clones and drops some. V and J calls plus clone size are reproduced from that table; the DNA served to infer D and trimming. The table has 100,000 to 150,000 clones, 85% to 90% seen once. The receptor comes from a man at least 80 years old with active or convalescent COVID-19. Sequencing was carried out using peripheral blood. The chain couples TRBV3-1 (or the pseudogene TRBV3-2) to TRBJ2-3; 10 nucleotides agree with TRBD2. The CDR3 protein is CASSSTSGPTDTQYF. As DNA, the CDR3 is TGTGCCAGCAGCTCGACTAGCGGGCCCACAGATACGCAGTATTTT.